The clone carrying this TCR beta chain has just a few counts. Its target is not known. These data belong to a study of cytomegalovirus exposure and HLA in healthy donors. The CDR3 has 16 amino acids. Trimming at V came to 0 bases and at J to 8 bases, leaving 11 bases not matched to a gene. Germline CDR1 and CDR2: LNHDA and SQIVND (reference sequence). Findings and caveats of the study: Rarity marked most TCR sequences, yet some public TCRs occurred in many donors. High specificity and sensitivity for cytomegalovirus status were reported for the classifier.

The study ran its PCR with 60 Vbeta and 13 Jbeta primers. Produced via immunoSEQ multiplex PCR; TCRdb's table is partial and in-frame only. The table includes under 200,000 clones, about 81% detected once. Sequenced input: PBMCs. The rearrangement links TRBV19 to TRBJ1-2, with 8 bases identical to TRBD1. The source is a woman between 45 and 65 years old in good health and CMV-seropositive. As DNA, the CDR3 is TGTGCCAGTAGTATAGATCGTTCAGGGGGCGCGTACGGCTACACCTTC. Amino acid sequence: CASSIDRSGGAYGYTF.